The next 22 T cell receptor beta chains were all read from a single sample in a study of cytomegalovirus exposure and HLA in healthy donors. Only in-frame clones appear in the TCRdb table, and some are missing; sequencing was by immunoSEQ multiplex PCR. The sample contains roughly 300,000 clones, about nine tenths of which appear only once. Sequencing was carried out using PBMCs. The source is a woman in her 30s in good health and CMV-seropositive.

The rearrangement links TRBV9 to TRBJ2-5; no definite D call. V lost 3 bases, J lost 0 bases, and 9 bases lay in between. CDR3 length: 14 residues. Germline values: CDR1 SGDLS, CDR2 YYNGEE. The CDR3 DNA is TGTGCCAGCAGCGATAGGACCCACCAAGAGACCCAGTACTTC. Its translation: CASSDRTHQETQYF.

The rearrangement links TRBV5-3 to TRBJ2-3; the D gene is possibly TRBD2 (6 bases). TRBV5-3 is flagged as an ORF with uncertain function. This CDR3 contains 18 residues. Trimming took 3 bases from V and 0 from J, leaving 20 bases between them. The CDR3 nucleotides read TGTGCCAGAAGCTCCCCCCCATCTAGCGAAACAAGCACAGATACGCAGTATTTT. Its translation is CARSSPPSSETSTDTQYF.

V gene TRBV6-5 combines with J gene TRBJ2-4; 8 positions match TRBD1. The germline gives CDR1 MNHEY, CDR2 SVGAGI. The trim removed 6 bases at V and 4 bases at J, leaving 5 bases unmatched. The CDR3 extends over 14 amino acids. The CDR3 DNA reads TGTGCCAGCAGGTCCGGGACAGGTAAAAACATTCAGTACTTC. It translates to CASRSGTGKNIQYF.

Concerning this clone: Other nucleotide sequences from this sample produce the same CDR3. The CDR3 DNA reads as TGCGCCAGCAGTCTGGGACTAGCGTCCTACGAGCAGTACTTC. It is translated as CASSLGLASYEQYF. This sequence joins TRBV5-1 and TRBJ2-7; 10 bases align to TRBD2. Looked up from germline, CDR1 is SGHRS and CDR2 is YFSETQ. The CDR3 totals 14 residues. V trimming: 5 bases; J trimming: 1 base; junction bases outside the gene matches: 3. The variable domain in full, with the rest retrieved from reference TRBV5-1 and TRBJ2-7, is KAGVTQTPRYLIKTRGQQVTLSCSPISGHRSVSWYQQTPGQGLQFLFEYFSETQRNKGNFPGRFSGRQFSNSRSEMNVSTLELGDSALYLCASSLGLASYEQYFGPGTRLTVT.

The V call is TRBV4-2, the J call TRBJ2-2, with TRBD2 matching over 10 bases. V shed 3 bases, J shed 4 bases, and the junction held 8 bases outside the gene matches. From germline, CDR1 is LGHNA and CDR2 YNFKEQ. The CDR3 is 17 residues long. DNA of the CDR3: TGTGCCAGCAGCCATATAGCGGGGGGCCAGGGCACCGGGGAGCTGTTTTTT. Its translation: CASSHIAGGQGTGELFF.

This chain joins TRBV7-6 and TRBJ2-1; perhaps TRBD2 as D (5 bases). The CDR3 covers 17 residues. The V end lost 0 bases, the J end lost 0 bases, and 12 bases lay between the germline ends. CDR1 and CDR2 (germline): SGHVS, FNYEAQ. CDR3 sequence reads: CASSLAHSGSSYNEQFF. CDR3 sequence (DNA): TGTGCCAGCAGCTTAGCGCATTCGGGGAGCTCCTACAATGAGCAGTTCTTC.

This chain joins TRBV30 and TRBJ2-3; 9 positions agree with TRBD1. With 6 bases clipped from V and 4 bases from J, the junction kept 8 bases outside the gene matches. Germline CDR1 and CDR2: GTSNPN and SVGIG (reference sequence). The CDR3 spans 14 residues. CDR3 sequence reads: CACPRQGVPDTQYF. For the CDR3, the DNA is TGTGCCTGTCCAAGACAGGGGGTTCCAGATACGCAGTATTTT.

The chain has TRBV4-1 and TRBJ2-7, with 8 bases aligning to TRBD1. Germline V CDR1 and CDR2: MGHRA, YSYEKL. V dropped 2 bases and J dropped 2; count of bases not matched to a gene: 2. The CDR3 sequence is 14 residues long. Written as DNA, the CDR3 is TGCGCCAGCAGCCAAAGGACAGGGACCTACGAGCAGTACTTC. It specifies CASSQRTGTYEQYF.

The chain links TRBV4-3 to TRBJ2-7, with D perhaps matching TRBD2 (5 bases). V was clipped by 0 bases and J by 6 bases, with 18 bases between them. The CDR3 totals 16 residues. The germline V gene encodes CDR1 LGHNA and CDR2 YSLEER. The CDR3 here is CASSQDRFGVAIEQYF. The DNA for the CDR3 is TGCGCCAGCAGCCAAGATCGCTTCGGGGTTGCCATCGAGCAGTACTTC.

The chain recombines TRBV15 with TRBJ2-1; no clear D gene. With 5 bases removed from V and 4 bases from J, the gap between germline ends came to 3 bases. Germline CDR1 reads LNHNV; CDR2 reads YYDKDF (reference sequence). The CDR3 runs to 11 residues. The chain's CDR3 is CATSLYNEQFF. The CDR3 DNA follows: TGTGCCACCAGCCTTTACAATGAGCAGTTCTTC.

In nucleotides, the CDR3 is TGTGCCAGCTATAGCGGGGGGTACACAGATACGCAGTATTTT. Protein: CASYSGGYTDTQYF. The V gene is TRBV6-5, the J gene TRBJ2-3, with 10 bases fitting TRBD2. J was trimmed by 2 bases and V by 8 bases; bases with no gene match: 4. The CDR3 length is 14 residues. Looked up from germline, CDR1 is MNHEY and CDR2 is SVGAGI.

The genes are TRBV25-1 and TRBJ1-6; 9 positions match TRBD1. Germline CDR1 is MGHDK and CDR2 is SYGVNS. V was clipped by 8 bases and J by 8 bases; unmatched bases: 4. The CDR3 has 13 residues. The CDR3 loop is CASRRTGDSPLHF. For the CDR3, the DNA is TGTGCCAGCCGGAGGACAGGGGATTCACCCCTCCACTTT.

The V and J genes are TRBV18 and TRBJ2-2; D possibly corresponds to TRBD2 (6 bases). V lost 0 bases and J lost 3, with 8 bases in between. Germline assignment: CDR1 KGHSH and CDR2 LQKENI. The CDR3 is 15 residues long. The CDR3 nucleotides read TGTGCCAGCTCACCACCCCGGGAGTACACCGGGGAGCTGTTTTTT. Translating it yields CASSPPREYTGELFF.

V usage is TRBV7-3 and J usage is TRBJ2-7; possible D gene TRBD1, 5 bases. The V end lost 1 base, the J end lost 5 bases, and 12 bases lay between the germline ends. CDR1 is SGHTA and CDR2 is FQGTGA in the germline V gene. This CDR3 region has 14 residues. The CDR3 DNA sequence: TGTGCCAGCAGCTTAAGTGCAGGGCTGGACGAGCAGTACTTC. Translation: CASSLSAGLDEQYF. The full variable domain, its missing parts supplied by reference TRBV7-3 and TRBJ2-7, is GAGVSQTPSNKVTEKGKYVELRCDPISGHTALYWYRQSLGQGPEFLIYFQGTGAADDSGLPNDRFFAVRPEGSVSTLKIQRTERGDSAVYLCASSLSAGLDEQYFGPGTRLTVT.

The rearrangement links TRBV5-4 to TRBJ2-7; 9 bases map to TRBD1. The CDR3 is made up of 15 amino acids. The germline gives CDR1 SGHNT, CDR2 YYREEE (reference sequence). Losses at the gene ends were 5 bases for V and 4 bases for J; bases not matched to a gene: 10. CDR3 nucleotide sequence: TGTGCCAGCAGTTACAGGGGGCCCGATTGGTACGAGCAGTACTTC. Encoded protein: CASSYRGPDWYEQYF. Combining the CDR3 with reference TRBV5-4 and TRBJ2-7 gives the whole variable domain ETGVTQSPTHLIKTRGQQVTLRCSSQSGHNTVSWYQQALGQGPQFIFQYYREEENGRGNFPPRFSGLQFPNYSSELNVNALELDDSALYLCASSYRGPDWYEQYFGPGTRLTVT.

The rearrangement uses TRBV7-9 and TRBJ2-7; D possibly corresponds to TRBD2 (6 bases). V dropped 3 bases and J dropped 7 bases, with 22 bases sitting between them. This CDR3 has 16 amino acids. Germline values: CDR1 SEHNR, CDR2 FQNEAQ (reference sequence). The CDR3 loop is CASSFSGLPNRGEQYF. The CDR3 nucleotides read TGTGCCAGCAGCTTCAGCGGGCTACCCAATCGGGGGGAGCAGTACTTC.

The chain is built from TRBV6-1 and TRBJ1-5; 8 nucleotides match TRBD1. V shed 4 bases, J shed 7 bases, and the junction held 3 bases outside the gene matches. The CDR3 contains 13 residues. The germline V gene has CDR1 MNHNS and CDR2 SASEGT. The CDR3 region has the DNA TGTGCCAGCAGTGTGGACAGGGCCCAGCCCCAGCATTTT. Translated: CASSVDRAQPQHF.

The chain joins TRBV6-1 to TRBJ1-2; 9 bases fit TRBD1. Germline V lookup: CDR1 MNHNS, CDR2 SASEGT. The CDR3 length is 15 residues. The V segment lost 1 base and the J segment 5 bases; nucleotides outside the gene matches: 5. For the CDR3, the DNA is TGTGCCAGCAGTGAAGAGACAGGGGGAAGGTATGGCTACACCTTC. As protein: CASSEETGGRYGYTF.

V usage is TRBV27 and J usage is TRBJ2-7; perhaps TRBD1 as D (6 bases). CDR1 and CDR2 from the germline V gene are MNHEY and SMNVEV (reference sequence). This CDR3 region has 13 residues. The V and J ends lost 4 bases and 6 bases respectively, with 13 bases between them. As DNA, the CDR3 is TGTGCCAGCAGTTCACCGACAGGTTCCGAGCAGTACTTC. Encoded protein: CASSSPTGSEQYF.

The rearrangement links TRBV27 to TRBJ2-7, with 12 bases that match TRBD2. Unmatched junction bases numbered 12, after V lost 2 bases and J lost 7 bases. The CDR3 length is 17 residues. Germline-derived CDR1 and CDR2 are MNHEY and SMNVEV (reference sequence). Here the CDR3 DNA reads TGTGCCAGCAGTTTAGGCGGACTAGCGGGACCTTTAGGGGAGCAGTACTTC. Translating it yields CASSLGGLAGPLGEQYF.

The chain employs TRBV6-6 and TRBJ2-1; perhaps TRBD2 as D (6 bases). CDR1 is MNHNY, CDR2 SVGAGI, per germline (reference sequence). V was trimmed by 5 bases and J by 7 bases, leaving 12 bases between them. The CDR3 covers 13 residues. The CDR3 loop is CASSQYSGNEQFF. The CDR3 DNA is TGTGCCAGCAGTCAGTATAGCGGTAATGAGCAGTTCTTC.

This clone occurred a few times. V usage is TRBV6-1 and J usage is TRBJ2-2; no definite D call. The CDR3 sequence is 15 residues long. Trimming took off 7 bases at V and 2 bases at J, with 14 bases between the two ends. Looked up from germline, CDR1 is MNHNS and CDR2 is SASEGT. The CDR3 bases are TGTGCCAGCATTCCGTCTAGAGAAAACACCGGGGAGCTGTTTTTT. Amino acid sequence: CASIPSRENTGELFF.